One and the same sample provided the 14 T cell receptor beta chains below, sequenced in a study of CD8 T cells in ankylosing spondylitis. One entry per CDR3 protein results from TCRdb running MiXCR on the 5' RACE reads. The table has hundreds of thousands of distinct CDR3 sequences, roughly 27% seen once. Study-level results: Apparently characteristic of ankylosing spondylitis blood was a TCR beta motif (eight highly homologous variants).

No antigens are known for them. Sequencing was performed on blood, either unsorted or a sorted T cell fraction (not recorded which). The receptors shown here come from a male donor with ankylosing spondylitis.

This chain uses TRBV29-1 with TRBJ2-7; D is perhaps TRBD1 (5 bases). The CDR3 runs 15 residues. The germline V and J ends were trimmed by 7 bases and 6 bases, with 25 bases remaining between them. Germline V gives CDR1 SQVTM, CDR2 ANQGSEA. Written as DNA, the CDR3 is TGCAGCGCTACCCCTGCAGGGCCAGGGTTTAGCGAGCAGTACTTC. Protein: CSATPAGPGFSEQYF.

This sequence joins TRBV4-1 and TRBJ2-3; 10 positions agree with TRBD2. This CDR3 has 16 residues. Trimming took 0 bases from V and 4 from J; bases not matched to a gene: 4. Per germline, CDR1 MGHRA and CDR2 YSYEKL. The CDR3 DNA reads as TGCGCCAGCAGCCAAGATAAACTAGCGGGACCAGATACGCAGTATTTT. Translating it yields CASSQDKLAGPDTQYF.

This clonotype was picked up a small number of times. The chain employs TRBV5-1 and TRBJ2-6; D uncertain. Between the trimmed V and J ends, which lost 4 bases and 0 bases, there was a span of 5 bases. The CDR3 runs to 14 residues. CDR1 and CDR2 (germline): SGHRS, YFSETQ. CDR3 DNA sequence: TGCGCCAGCAGCCCTCGCTCTGGGGCCAACGTCCTGACTTTC. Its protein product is CASSPRSGANVLTF.

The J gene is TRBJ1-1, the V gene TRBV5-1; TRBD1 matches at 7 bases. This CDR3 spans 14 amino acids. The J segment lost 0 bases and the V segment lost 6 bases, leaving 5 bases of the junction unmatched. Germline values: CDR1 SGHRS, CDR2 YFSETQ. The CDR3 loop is CASKGGSMNTEAFF. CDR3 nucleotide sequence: TGCGCCAGCAAAGGGGGCAGCATGAACACTGAAGCTTTCTTT.

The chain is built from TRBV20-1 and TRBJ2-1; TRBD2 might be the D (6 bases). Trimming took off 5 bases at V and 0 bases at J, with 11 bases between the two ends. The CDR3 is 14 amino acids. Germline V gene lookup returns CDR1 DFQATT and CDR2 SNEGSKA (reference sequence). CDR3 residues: CSAVGSSSYNEQFF. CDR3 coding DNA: TGCAGTGCTGTCGGGAGTAGCTCCTACAATGAGCAGTTCTTC.

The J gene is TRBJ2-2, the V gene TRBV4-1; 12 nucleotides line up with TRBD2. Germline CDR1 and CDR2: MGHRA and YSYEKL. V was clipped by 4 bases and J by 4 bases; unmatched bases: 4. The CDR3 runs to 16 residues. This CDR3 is CASSPPSGRATGELFF. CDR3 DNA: TGCGCCAGCAGCCCTCCTAGCGGGAGGGCCACCGGGGAGCTGTTTTTT.

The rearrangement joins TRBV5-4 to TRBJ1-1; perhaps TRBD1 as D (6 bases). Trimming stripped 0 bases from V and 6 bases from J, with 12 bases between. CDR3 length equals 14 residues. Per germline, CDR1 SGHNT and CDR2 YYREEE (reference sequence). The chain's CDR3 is CASSLVGAIAEAFF. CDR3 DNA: TGTGCCAGCAGCTTGGTGGGGGCAATCGCTGAAGCTTTCTTT. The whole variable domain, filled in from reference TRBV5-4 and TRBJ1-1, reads ETGVTQSPTHLIKTRGQQVTLRCSSQSGHNTVSWYQQALGQGPQFIFQYYREEENGRGNFPPRFSGLQFPNYSSELNVNALELDDSALYLCASSLVGAIAEAFFGQGTRLTVV.

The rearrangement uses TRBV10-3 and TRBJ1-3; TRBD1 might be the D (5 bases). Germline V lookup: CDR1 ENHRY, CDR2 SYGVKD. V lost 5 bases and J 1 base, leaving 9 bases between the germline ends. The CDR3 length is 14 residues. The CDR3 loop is CAISLQGSGNTIYF. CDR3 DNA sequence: TGTGCCATCAGTCTCCAGGGATCTGGAAACACCATATATTTT.

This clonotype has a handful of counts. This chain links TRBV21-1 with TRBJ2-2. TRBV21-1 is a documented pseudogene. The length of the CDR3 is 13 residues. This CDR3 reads CASSNDTSGELFF. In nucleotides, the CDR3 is TGTGCCAGCAGCAATGACACCAGCGGGGAGCTGTTTTTT.

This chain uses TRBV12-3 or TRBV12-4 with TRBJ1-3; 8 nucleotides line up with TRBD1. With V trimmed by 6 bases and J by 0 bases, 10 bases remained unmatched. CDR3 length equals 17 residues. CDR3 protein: CASRGALDRVSGNTIYF. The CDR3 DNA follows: TGTGCCAGCAGGGGGGCCCTGGACAGGGTCTCTGGAAACACCATATATTTT.

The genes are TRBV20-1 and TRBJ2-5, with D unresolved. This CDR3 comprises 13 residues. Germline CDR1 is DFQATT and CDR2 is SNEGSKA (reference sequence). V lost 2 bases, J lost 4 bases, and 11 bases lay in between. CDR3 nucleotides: TGCAGTGCTAGATTGGGCCTGGTAGAGACCCAGTACTTC. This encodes CSARLGLVETQYF.

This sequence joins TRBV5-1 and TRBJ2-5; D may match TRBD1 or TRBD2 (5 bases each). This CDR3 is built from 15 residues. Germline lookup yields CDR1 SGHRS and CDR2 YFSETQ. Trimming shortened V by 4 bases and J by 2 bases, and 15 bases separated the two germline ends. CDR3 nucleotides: TGCGCCAGCAGCCCCCCGGGACGCCTTCAAGAGACCCAGTACTTC. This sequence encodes CASSPPGRLQETQYF.

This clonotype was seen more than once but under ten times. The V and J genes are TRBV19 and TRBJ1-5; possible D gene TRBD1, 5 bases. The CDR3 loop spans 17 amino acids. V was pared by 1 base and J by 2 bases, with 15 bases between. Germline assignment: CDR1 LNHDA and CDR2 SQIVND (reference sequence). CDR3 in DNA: TGTGCCAGTAGTATAGGGAGACACCAGGGTGGCAATCAGCCCCAGCATTTT. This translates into CASSIGRHQGGNQPQHF.

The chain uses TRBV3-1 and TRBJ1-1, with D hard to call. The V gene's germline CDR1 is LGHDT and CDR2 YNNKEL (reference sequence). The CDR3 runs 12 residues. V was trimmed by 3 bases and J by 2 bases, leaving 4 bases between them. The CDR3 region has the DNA TGTGCCAGCAGCCAGGATAACACTGAAGCTTTCTTT. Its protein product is CASSQDNTEAFF.